A single sample gave rise to the 25 T cell receptor beta chains below, sequenced in a study of response to subunit inactivated influenza vaccine. TCRdb reprocessed the RT-PCR reads via MiXCR and lists one record per CDR3 protein. This sample has about 650,000 distinct CDR3 sequences, with approximately 15% found just once. The sample was PBMCs from blood, taken about 12 days after vaccination. Receptors were obtained from a man between 45 and 60 years old who received an inactivated influenza vaccine.

This clonotype was detected a few times. CDR3 residues: CASSKTEEVGKLFF. CDR3 bases: TGTGCCAGCAGCAAGACAGAGGAAGTGGGAAAACTGTTTTTT. The rearrangement links TRBV12-3 or TRBV12-4 to TRBJ1-4; the D gene is possibly TRBD1 (5 bases). The V and J ends lost 6 bases and 10 bases respectively, with 18 bases between them. This CDR3 is 14 amino acids long.

This clonotype was seen many times. The genes are TRBV7-2 and TRBJ2-5; 7 nucleotides line up with TRBD1. With V trimmed by 4 bases and J by 5 bases, 4 bases remained unmatched. The CDR3 contains 13 residues. Germline lookup yields CDR1 SGHTA and CDR2 FQGNSA. CDR3 coding DNA: TGTGCCAGCAGCTCCGACAGGGCGGAGACCCAGTACTTC. Translating it yields CASSSDRAETQYF.

The chain is built from TRBV12-3 or TRBV12-4 and TRBJ2-3; the D is unclear. The CDR3 length is 15 residues. V was clipped by 0 bases and J by 8 bases, with 15 bases between them. The CDR3 spells CASSLAGADLGTQYF. CDR3 DNA: TGTGCCAGCAGTTTAGCTGGTGCCGACCTCGGTACGCAGTATTTT.

This clonotype has just a few counts. This chain uses TRBV15 with TRBJ2-7; possible D gene TRBD1, 5 bases. Trimming pared 1 base from V and 2 bases from J, leaving 12 bases between. Per the germline V gene, CDR1 is LNHNV and CDR2 is YYDKDF (reference sequence). The CDR3 spans 15 residues. CDR3 coding DNA: TGTGCCACCAGCAGAGGAGACAGAAATACCTACGAGCAGTACTTC. Its protein product is CATSRGDRNTYEQYF.

The sample holds a few counts of this clonotype. V is TRBV7-2 and J is TRBJ2-2, with D possibly TRBD2 on 5 matching bases. This CDR3 contains 15 residues. The V gene lost 1 base and the J gene lost 6 bases, with 12 bases spanning the gap. CDR1 SGHTA and CDR2 FQGNSA come from the germline V gene. The CDR3, as DNA: TGTGCCAGCAGCTTAGTCGACGGGATTCCCGGGGAGCTGTTTTTT. This gives the protein CASSLVDGIPGELFF.

This clonotype was counted between two and nine times. The gene calls are TRBV10-3 and TRBJ2-7, with D maybe TRBD2 (6 bases). CDR3 size: 14 residues. CDR1 ENHRY and CDR2 SYGVKD come from the germline V gene. The CDR3 nucleotides read TGTGTCATATCGGACCCCGCGACTAGCTACGAGCAGTACTTC. It encodes CVISDPATSYEQYF.

There are a few counts of this clonotype. The V call is TRBV20-1, the J call TRBJ2-2; 7 positions match TRBD1. The junction had 2 bases not matched to a gene; V was cut back by 4 bases and J by 0 bases. In germline, CDR1 is DFQATT, CDR2 SNEGSKA (reference sequence). This CDR3 contains 14 residues. The CDR3 nucleotides read TGCAGTGCTAACAGGGGAACGAACACCGGGGAGCTGTTTTTT. As protein: CSANRGTNTGELFF.

The chain recombines TRBV6-5 with TRBJ2-7; D is possibly TRBD1 (7 bases). The germline V gene has CDR1 MNHEY and CDR2 SVGAGI. V was clipped by 0 bases and J by 5 bases, with 14 bases between them. This CDR3 has 15 residues. The CDR3 here is CASSYSTRGRNEQYF. In DNA form, the CDR3 reads TGTGCCAGCAGTTACTCAACCAGGGGGAGGAACGAGCAGTACTTC.

V is TRBV10-3 and J is TRBJ2-2, with D tentatively TRBD2 (6 bases). V was clipped by 6 bases and J by 3 bases, with 14 bases between them. This CDR3 region has 15 residues. CDR1 and CDR2 from the germline V gene are ENHRY and SYGVKD. The CDR3 DNA is TGTGCCATCAGCAGACTAGAAGGTGACACCGGGGAGCTGTTTTTT. It yields the protein CAISRLEGDTGELFF.

J is TRBJ1-1 and V is TRBV5-1; 10 bases line up with TRBD1. This CDR3 contains 13 residues. V shed 5 bases, J shed 5 bases, and the junction held 3 bases outside the gene matches. The germline gives CDR1 SGHRS, CDR2 YFSETQ. CDR3 sequence reads: CASRAGQGTEAFF. The DNA for the CDR3 is TGCGCCAGCAGGGCGGGACAGGGGACTGAAGCTTTCTTT.

This clonotype was detected many times. This chain joins TRBV12-3 or TRBV12-4 and TRBJ1-1; D not certain. Trimming shortened V by 7 bases and J by 5 bases, and 17 bases separated the two germline ends. The CDR3 totals 14 residues. The CDR3 spells CASTPGGRRTEAFF. CDR3 bases: TGTGCCAGCACCCCAGGCGGCAGGCGAACTGAAGCTTTCTTT.

The chain joins TRBV4-3 to TRBJ2-7; D remains ambiguous. Between the trimmed V and J ends, which lost 1 base and 4 bases, there was a span of 14 bases. The CDR3 extends over 15 amino acids. Germline V CDR1 and CDR2: LGHNA, YSLEER. The CDR3 sequence is CASSQGTQTDYEQYF. The CDR3 nucleotides read TGCGCCAGCAGCCAAGGCACCCAGACCGATTACGAGCAGTACTTC.

This chain connects TRBV29-1 to TRBJ2-1, with TRBD2 matching 10 bases. V shed 0 bases, J shed 0 bases, and the junction held 8 bases outside the gene matches. The length of the CDR3 is 18 residues. The germline CDR1 and CDR2 sequences are SQVTM and ANQGSEA. The CDR3 bases are TGCAGCGTTGAAGAAGGGGGACTAGCGATTCGCTCCTACAATGAGCAGTTCTTC. It codes for CSVEEGGLAIRSYNEQFF.

The chain employs TRBV4-1 and TRBJ1-1, with D possibly matching TRBD1 (5 bases). CDR3 length: 11 amino acids. Germline V gene sequence: CDR1 MGHRA, CDR2 YSYEKL. Trimming pared 2 bases from V and 8 bases from J, leaving 6 bases between. The CDR3 loop reads CASSQYREAFF. For the CDR3, the DNA is TGCGCCAGCAGCCAATACAGGGAAGCTTTCTTT.

This clonotype appeared many times. The chain has TRBV10-2 and TRBJ2-7, with 7 bases that match TRBD2. The germline gives CDR1 WSHSY, CDR2 SAAADI. V was clipped by 5 bases and J by 3 bases; unmatched bases: 13. The CDR3 totals 16 residues. The CDR3 sequence is CASSPSGPSIDYEQYF. The CDR3 DNA reads as TGCGCCAGCAGTCCTAGCGGACCCTCAATTGACTACGAGCAGTACTTC.

The rearrangement links TRBV27 to TRBJ2-7; 7 bases map to TRBD2. The length of the CDR3 is 15 residues. Germline CDR1 is MNHEY and CDR2 is SMNVEV (reference sequence). The trim removed 7 bases at V and 1 base at J, leaving 10 bases unmatched. The CDR3 here is CASKILGGSSYEQYF. CDR3 nucleotides: TGTGCCAGCAAGATACTAGGCGGGAGTTCCTACGAGCAGTACTTC.

This clonotype was observed a few times. The chain employs TRBV5-1 and TRBJ2-7; 7 positions match TRBD2. CDR3 size: 17 residues. V was clipped by 1 base and J by 2 bases; unmatched bases: 12. Germline CDR1 is SGHRS and CDR2 is YFSETQ. CDR3 region: CASSLMGAGKKTYEQYF. The CDR3 DNA sequence: TGCGCCAGCAGCTTGATGGGAGCGGGAAAAAAAACCTACGAGCAGTACTTC.

The rearrangement links TRBV29-1 to TRBJ2-7; TRBD1 matches at 8 bases. Germline V gene lookup returns CDR1 SQVTM and CDR2 ANQGSEA. The CDR3 spans 14 residues. V shed 1 base, J shed 2 bases, and the junction held 4 bases outside the gene matches. CDR3 region: CSVEVGTGPYEQYF. The CDR3 DNA sequence: TGCAGCGTTGAAGTAGGGACAGGCCCCTACGAGCAGTACTTC.

This clonotype has more than one count but fewer than ten. The chain couples TRBV29-1 to TRBJ2-5, with 7 bases lining up with TRBD1. The germline V gene has CDR1 SQVTM and CDR2 ANQGSEA. The junction had 19 bases not matched to a gene; V was cut back by 5 bases and J by 7 bases. The CDR3 runs 16 residues. For the CDR3, the DNA is TGCAGCGTTCTCCACAGGGGTCCGCTTGCCCAGGGGACCCAGTACTTC. Translating gives CSVLHRGPLAQGTQYF.

On this clonotype itself: The junction departs from the called germline gene at one end, perhaps through a read error. The gene calls are TRBV15 and TRBJ1-1; TRBD1 might be the D (5 bases). Germline V gene data show CDR1 as LNHNV and CDR2 as YYDKDF (reference sequence). CDR3 length: 15 residues. CDR3 in DNA: TGTGTCACCAGCTCCCATGGCAGGGCGAACACTGAAGCTTTCTTT. Encoded protein: CVTSSHGRANTEAFF.

The V call is TRBV29-1, the J call TRBJ2-1; 9 bases match TRBD2. CDR3 length: 14 amino acids. Trimming removed 3 bases from V and 5 bases from J; junction bases left unmatched: 5. CDR1 is SQVTM and CDR2 is ANQGSEA in the germline V gene. DNA of the CDR3: TGCAGCGTTGATCCCGCGGGAGGGAACAATGAGCAGTTCTTC. Protein product: CSVDPAGGNNEQFF.

This clonotype was detected a few times. The rearrangement links TRBV30 to TRBJ2-6, with D unclear. V lost 3 bases to trimming and J lost 0 bases, with 6 bases between them. Germline lookup yields CDR1 GTSNPN and CDR2 SVGIG (reference sequence). The CDR3 covers 14 residues. CDR3 loop: CAWRKSSGANVLTF. The CDR3 DNA sequence: TGTGCCTGGAGAAAGAGCTCTGGGGCCAACGTCCTGACTTTC.

This CDR3 reads CASSLSRDGETQYF. CDR3 coding DNA: TGTGCCAGCAGCTTAAGCAGGGATGGAGAGACCCAGTACTTC. V gene TRBV7-2 combines with J gene TRBJ2-5, with D maybe TRBD1 (5 bases). Per germline, CDR1 SGHTA and CDR2 FQGNSA. V lost 2 bases to trimming and J lost 4 bases, with 11 bases between them. This CDR3 is built from 14 residues.

This clonotype was picked up a small number of times. This chain connects TRBV10-3 to TRBJ1-5, with 7 bases aligning to TRBD1. CDR3 length: 13 residues. V trimming: 6 bases; J trimming: 7 bases; junction bases outside the gene matches: 6. The germline V gene encodes CDR1 ENHRY and CDR2 SYGVKD. The CDR3 loop is CAIRDRAGQPQHF. In DNA, the CDR3 is TGTGCCATCAGAGACAGGGCTGGGCAGCCCCAGCATTTT.

The CDR3 DNA is TGCGCCAGCAGTGAGTCTAACAGTCACAGCTCCTACGAGCAGTACTTC. Translation gives CASSESNSHSSYEQYF. J is TRBJ2-7 and V is TRBV10-1, with unresolved D. In germline, CDR1 is WNHNN, CDR2 SYGVQD (reference sequence). This CDR3 comprises 16 residues. Trimming removed 0 bases from V and 0 bases from J, with 12 bases in between.